This T cell receptor (beta chain) was identified in a study of cytomegalovirus exposure and HLA in healthy donors. Study observations and caveats: Likely technical artifact: a cluster of highly shared sequence variants.

Comment on this clone: Its target is unknown.

PCR involved 60 Vbeta and 13 Jbeta primers. Method: immunoSEQ multiplex PCR; TCRdb's copy keeps in-frame clones and lacks some. This sample yields about 100,000 clones, of which roughly 83% are seen a single time; over 4% belongs to the top ten. The source material was PBMCs. The TCR comes from a female donor in good health and CMV-seropositive.

This CDR3 reads CASSPGLAGQRGETQYF. CDR3 coding DNA: TGTGCCAGCAGCCCGGGACTAGCGGGACAAAGGGGAGAGACCCAGTACTTC. J is TRBJ2-5 and V is TRBV5-4; TRBD2 agrees at 13 bases. The V gene end was trimmed by 4 bases and the J gene end by 4 bases; junction bases not matched to a gene: 10. This CDR3 region has 17 residues. Germline V gene sequence: CDR1 SGHNT, CDR2 YYREEE (reference sequence).